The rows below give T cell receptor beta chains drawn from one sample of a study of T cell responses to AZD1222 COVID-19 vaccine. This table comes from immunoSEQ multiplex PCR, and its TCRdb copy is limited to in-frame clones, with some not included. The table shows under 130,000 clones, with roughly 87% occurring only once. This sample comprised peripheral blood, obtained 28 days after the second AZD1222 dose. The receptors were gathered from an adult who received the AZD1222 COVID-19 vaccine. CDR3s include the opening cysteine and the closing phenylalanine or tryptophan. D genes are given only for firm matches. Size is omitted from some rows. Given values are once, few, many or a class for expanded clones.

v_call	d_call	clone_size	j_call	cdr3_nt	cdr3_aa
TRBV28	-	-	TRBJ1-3	TGTGCCAGCAGTCCCGTCCCGGGGTTCTCTGGAAACACCATATATTTT	CASSPVPGFSGNTIYF
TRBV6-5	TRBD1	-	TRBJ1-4	TGTGCCAGCAGTCGGACAGGAAATGAAAAACTGTTTTTT	CASSRTGNEKLFF
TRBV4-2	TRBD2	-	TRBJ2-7	TGTGCCAGCAGCCCCTCCTACGGGAGCGGGAGAGCCTACGAGCAGTACTTC	CASSPSYGSGRAYEQYF
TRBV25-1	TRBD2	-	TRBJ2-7	TGTGCCAGCAGTGACCCCCACGGGAGGGTATACGAGCAGTACTTC	CASSDPHGRVYEQYF
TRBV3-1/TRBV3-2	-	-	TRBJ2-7	TGTGCCAGCAGCCCCCCGGGTTACGAGCAGTACTTC	CASSPPGYEQYF
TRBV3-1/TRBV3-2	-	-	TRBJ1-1	TGTGCCAGCAGCCATGGGGGCAGGTACACTGAAGCTTTCTTT	CASSHGGRYTEAFF
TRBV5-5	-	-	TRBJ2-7	TGTGCCAGCAGCTTGGAGGGCCGGGTTTACTACGAGCAGTACTTC	CASSLEGRVYYEQYF
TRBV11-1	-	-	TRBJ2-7	TGTGCCAGCAGCCGACTTGGCGCGATCGCGCAGTACTTC	CASSRLGAIAQYF
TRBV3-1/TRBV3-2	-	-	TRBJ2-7	TGTGCCAGCAGCCAGCCTCTCCGCGGGACCAAAACCTACGAGCAGTACTTC	CASSQPLRGTKTYEQYF
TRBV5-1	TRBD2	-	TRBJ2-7	TGCGCCAGCAGCTCGGGGACTAGCGGGCCCGTCTACGAGCAGTACTTC	CASSSGTSGPVYEQYF
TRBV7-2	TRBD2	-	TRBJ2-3	TGTGCCAGCAGCCCTAGCGGGACGTTCCCAGATACGCAGTATTTT	CASSPSGTFPDTQYF
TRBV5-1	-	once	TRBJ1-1	TGCGCCAGCAGCTCATTGGGGACGAACACTGAAGCTTTCTTT	CASSSLGTNTEAFF
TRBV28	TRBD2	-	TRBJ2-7	TGTGCCAGCAGCCCGGGACTAGCGGCCGGGAGGGTTTTCTACGAGCAGTACTTC	CASSPGLAAGRVFYEQYF
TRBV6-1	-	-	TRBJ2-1	TGTGCCAGCAGTGGGCCCGACAGGCCCGAGGGATATGAGCAGTTCTTC	CASSGPDRPEGYEQFF
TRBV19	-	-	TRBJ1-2	TGTGCCAGTAGTACCAAGAATTCCGGGAGTAAAACCTATGGCTACACCTTC	CASSTKNSGSKTYGYTF
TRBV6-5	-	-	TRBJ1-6	TGTGCCAGCAGTTACGCCAGGGGCGGTTCACCCCTCCACTTT	CASSYARGGSPLHF
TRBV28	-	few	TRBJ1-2	TGTGCCAGCAGTTTAGGCGTGATTGGCTACACCTTC	CASSLGVIGYTF
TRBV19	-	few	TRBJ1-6	TGTGCCAGTAGTATGGGAGGGACCCGGAATTCACCCCTCCACTTT	CASSMGGTRNSPLHF
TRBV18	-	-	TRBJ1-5	TGTGCCAGCTCAAGAGCATCCGATAGCAATCAGCCCCAGCATTTT	CASSRASDSNQPQHF
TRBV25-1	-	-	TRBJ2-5	TGTGCCAGCAGGACAGTCCAAGAGACCCAGTACTTC	CASRTVQETQYF
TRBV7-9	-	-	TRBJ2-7	TGTGCCAGCAGCTTAGGGCGAACAGCGTTGGACGAGCAGTACTTC	CASSLGRTALDEQYF
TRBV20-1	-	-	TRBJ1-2	TGCAGTGCTAGAGCAGGGTTTGAGGCCTTC	CSARAGFEAF
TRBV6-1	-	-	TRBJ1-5	TGTGCCAGCAGTGATAGCAATCAGCCCCAGCATTTT	CASSDSNQPQHF
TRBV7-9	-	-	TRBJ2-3	TGTGCCAGCAGGTCAGATACGCAGTATTTT	CASRSDTQYF
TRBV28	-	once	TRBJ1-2	TGTGCCAGCAGTCCATCCCCGTACGGGGGTAGTGGCTACACCTTC	CASSPSPYGGSGYTF
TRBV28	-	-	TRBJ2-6	TGTGCCAGCAGCCCATTCGCCAGCTCTGGGGCCAACGTCCTGACTTTC	CASSPFASSGANVLTF
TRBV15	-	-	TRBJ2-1	TGTGCCACCAGCAGAGATTATGAGCAGTTCTTC	CATSRDYEQFF
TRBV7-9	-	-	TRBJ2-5	TGTGCCAGCAGTTTAGGGGCGGGGGAGACCCAGTACTTC	CASSLGAGETQYF
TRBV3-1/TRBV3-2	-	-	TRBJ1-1	TGTGCCAGCAAAGGGGTTGAGACTGAAGCTTTCTTT	CASKGVETEAFF
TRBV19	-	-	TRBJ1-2	TGTGCCAGTAGTATAGGGCCAGGGTATGGCTACACCTTC	CASSIGPGYGYTF
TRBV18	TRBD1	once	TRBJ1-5	TGTGCCAGCTCCCAGACAGGGATCAATCAGCCCCAGCATTTT	CASSQTGINQPQHF